Included here is one TCR beta chain sequence, with context. Sequence at one end of the junction differs from germline and may be a read error. This sample is drawn from a study of CD8 T cells in ankylosing spondylitis. This CDR3 is built from 13 residues. CDR1 and CDR2 (germline): SQVTM, ANQGSEA. TCRdb analysed the 5' RACE reads with MiXCR anew, one entry per CDR3 protein. The sample yields around 23,000 distinct CDR3 sequences, about 15% seen once. Sequencing used blood. The sequence was collected from a male donor with ankylosing spondylitis or in good health (not recorded which). The V and J genes are TRBV29-1 and TRBJ1-1, with D possibly TRBD1 on 5 matching bases. As DNA, the CDR3 is TGCAGCGTTGAGGTAGGCAGGGCCACTGGAGCTTTCTTT. Its protein is CSVEVGRATGAFF. Full variable domain (missing parts from reference TRBV29-1 and TRBJ1-1): SAVISQKPSRDICQRGTSLTIQCQVDSQVTMMFWYRQQPGQSLTLIATANQGSEATYESGFVIDKFPISRPNLTFSTLTVSNMSPEDSSIYLCSVEVGRATGAFFGQGTRLTVV.